This T cell receptor beta chain was profiled in a study of T cells in Graves' hyperthyroidism and ophthalmopathy (dated by TCRdb to about 2019). Study-wide context: Peripheral blood samples were taken at initial diagnosis, before any treatment was given. Thyroid tissue and blood T-cell repertoires from roughly 6 Graves' hyperthyroidism patients were also compared in the study. After blood sampling, hyperthyroidism patients were treated with methimazole at a starting dose of 30 mg daily, and ophthalmopathy patients were treated with high-dose intravenous methylprednisolone. To identify distinguishing TCR V-J signatures, a discovery cohort of 95 to 100 patients was used, comprising roughly 45 with Graves' ophthalmopathy and roughly 60 with stable Graves' hyperthyroidism. The roughly 100 discovery patients were randomly split 7:3 into training and test sets. TCR Vbeta CDR3 sequencing of 120 to 150 peripheral blood samples (over 40 ophthalmopathy, around 80 hyperthyroidism and roughly 17 progressor patients) is reported in the paper. Prospective prediction of ophthalmopathy was tested in an independent validation cohort of about 19 hyperthyroidism patients and approximately 17 patients who later progressed to ophthalmopathy. The investigation overall reported the following: A 13 V-J signature model separated ophthalmopathy from stable hyperthyroidism, with over 85% sensitivity and 81.08% specificity in cross-validation and 80%/75% in testing. In validation, progression to ophthalmopathy was predicted by the model with more than 65% sensitivity and just over 72% specificity, a median of around 6.5 months before onset. Most expanded thyroid clonotypes (frequency above 0.001) were also detected in blood, suggesting blood repertoires may reflect thyroid immune responses. No statistical method was used to fix the sample size in advance, and group allocation was not hidden from the investigators.

Stable Graves' hyperthyroidism was defined as no progression to ophthalmopathy during 18 months of follow-up. The hyperthyroidism patients were between 18 and 65 years old and newly diagnosed, with a disease duration of less than 2 months. Exclusion was applied to patients with uncontrolled infections, other autoimmune diseases, pregnancy or lactation. Clinical symptoms, serum thyroxine and TRAb, thyroid ultrasound, and orbital computed tomography formed the basis for the diagnoses. Ficoll-Paque density gradient centrifugation was used to isolate PBMCs from approximately 11 ml of fresh peripheral blood. Total RNA was extracted using Trizol reagent, and RNA quality was assessed on an Agilent 2100 Bioanalyzer. TCR beta CDR3 regions were amplified from RNA transcripts. The first round of RT-PCR for the TCR CDR3 was performed with the HTBI primer set and the Qiagen OneStep RT-PCR kit. Libraries were constructed in a second round of multiplex PCR, after which size selection and purification were carried out. The libraries were sequenced on an Illumina HiSeq2000 using paired-end 100 bp reads. On the authors' methods: SOAPnuke was used to process the raw data, throwing out any read that contained adapters or uncalled bases, had a mean Phred below 15, or lacked an exact constant-primer or identifier match. COPE v1.2.5 was used to merge high-quality paired reads, and clonotypes were defined as unique nucleotide sequences. Clonotypes were aligned to IMGT TRBV, TRBD and TRBJ reference segments using MiTCR v1.1. The analysis was restricted to V-J combinations with a frequency above 0.0001, which together covered roughly 99% of the repertoires. A TCS score was defined as the ratio of F50 (clonal expansion) to E x V (chaos), with BLOSUM62-based TCRdist applied between CDR3 peptides within each V-J. Welch's t-statistics and random forest reduced just over 500 V-J features to 13, which were used in a naive Bayes classifier (R e1071). The public reads were run again by TCRdb, first through fastp at Q25 and then through MiXCR, and only productive beta chains were kept. CDR3 protein sequences are deduplicated, and each keeps its most common genes and DNA. The V and J calls and clone size are TCRdb's, not the authors'. For this sample the table gives 150,000 to 200,000 distinct CDR3 sequences, of which about 15% were detected only once. Together, the top ten hold 29% of the sample.

Per the germline V gene, KGHSH is the CDR1 and LQKENI is the CDR2. Reading from cysteine to phenylalanine, the CDR3 counts 15 amino acids. The entry retains the CDR3 DNA only, 45 bases that are in frame from base 1. Relative to germline, V is 5 bases shorter and J is 5 bases shorter, with 16 bases between their ends. At least ten counts were recorded for this clonotype. The antigen it recognizes is unknown. Base qualities were left out, and no much larger clone turns up one base away. The sequenced sample was blood. The V gene is TRBV18 and the J gene is TRBJ2-1, with the D call perhaps TRBD1 or TRBD2, each one matching 5 bases. The clonotype was recovered from a woman in her forties or fifties with Graves' hyperthyroidism. Here the CDR3 is given as CASSYSGTNNNEQFF. The nucleotide sequence reads as follows: TGTGCCAGCTCATACTCCGGGACGAATAACAATGAGCAGTTCTTC.